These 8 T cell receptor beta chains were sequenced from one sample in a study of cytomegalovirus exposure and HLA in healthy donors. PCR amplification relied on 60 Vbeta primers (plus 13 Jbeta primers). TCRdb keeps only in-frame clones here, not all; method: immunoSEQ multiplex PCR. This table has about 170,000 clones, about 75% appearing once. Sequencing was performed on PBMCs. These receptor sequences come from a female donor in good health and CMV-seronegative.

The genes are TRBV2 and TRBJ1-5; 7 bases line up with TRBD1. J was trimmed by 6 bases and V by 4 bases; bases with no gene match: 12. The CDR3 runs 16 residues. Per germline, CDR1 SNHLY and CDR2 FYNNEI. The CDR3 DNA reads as TGTGCCAGCAGTGGCCGGGGGGGACAGTTGGGTCAGCCCCAGCATTTT. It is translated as CASSGRGGQLGQPQHF.

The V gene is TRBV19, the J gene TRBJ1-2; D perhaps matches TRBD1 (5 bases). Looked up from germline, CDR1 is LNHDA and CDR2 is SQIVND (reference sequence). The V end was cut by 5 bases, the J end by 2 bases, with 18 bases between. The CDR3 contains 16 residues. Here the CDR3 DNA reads TGTGCCAGTAGTCCCCCCGGAGGGTGGGGGAACTATGGCTACACCTTC. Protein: CASSPPGGWGNYGYTF.

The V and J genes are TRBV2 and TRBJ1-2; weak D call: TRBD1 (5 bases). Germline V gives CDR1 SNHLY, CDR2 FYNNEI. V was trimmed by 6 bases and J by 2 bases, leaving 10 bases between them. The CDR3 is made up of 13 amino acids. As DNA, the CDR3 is TGTGCCAGCAGGGAGGAGGGGAACTATGGCTACACCTTC. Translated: CASREEGNYGYTF.

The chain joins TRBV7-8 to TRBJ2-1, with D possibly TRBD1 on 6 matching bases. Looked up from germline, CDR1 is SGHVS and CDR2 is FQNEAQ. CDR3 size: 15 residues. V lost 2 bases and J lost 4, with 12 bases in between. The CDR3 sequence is CASSLSGTLYNEQFF. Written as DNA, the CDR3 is TGTGCCAGCAGCTTATCCGGGACACTATACAATGAGCAGTTCTTC.

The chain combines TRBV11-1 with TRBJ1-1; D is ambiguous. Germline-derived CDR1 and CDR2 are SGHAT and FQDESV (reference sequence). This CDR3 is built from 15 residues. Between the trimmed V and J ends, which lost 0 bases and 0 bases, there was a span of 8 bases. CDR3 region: CASSLAGRLNTEAFF. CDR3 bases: TGTGCCAGCAGCTTAGCGGGCCGGTTGAACACTGAAGCTTTCTTT. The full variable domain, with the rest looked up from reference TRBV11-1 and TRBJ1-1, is EAEVAQSPRYKITEKSQAVAFWCDPISGHATLYWYRQILGQGPELLVQFQDESVVDDSQLPKDRFSAERLKGVDSTLKIQPAELGDSAMYLCASSLAGRLNTEAFFGQGTRLTVV.

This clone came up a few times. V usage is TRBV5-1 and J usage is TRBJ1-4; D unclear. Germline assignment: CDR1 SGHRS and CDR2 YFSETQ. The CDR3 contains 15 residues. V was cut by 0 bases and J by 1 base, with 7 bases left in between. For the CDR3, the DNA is TGCGCCAGCAGCTTGGCCGGTGGAACTAATGAAAAACTGTTTTTT. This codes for CASSLAGGTNEKLFF. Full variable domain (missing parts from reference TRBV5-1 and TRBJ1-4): KAGVTQTPRYLIKTRGQQVTLSCSPISGHRSVSWYQQTPGQGLQFLFEYFSETQRNKGNFPGRFSGRQFSNSRSEMNVSTLELGDSALYLCASSLAGGTNEKLFFGSGTQLSVL.

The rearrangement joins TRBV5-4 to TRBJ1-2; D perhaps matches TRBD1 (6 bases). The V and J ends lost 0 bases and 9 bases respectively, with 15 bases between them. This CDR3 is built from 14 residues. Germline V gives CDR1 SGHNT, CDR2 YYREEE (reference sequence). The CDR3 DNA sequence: TGTGCCAGCAGCTTGGTCGGGGGGCCTGGGAGCTACACCTTC. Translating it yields CASSLVGGPGSYTF. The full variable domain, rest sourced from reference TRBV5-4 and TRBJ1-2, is ETGVTQSPTHLIKTRGQQVTLRCSSQSGHNTVSWYQQALGQGPQFIFQYYREEENGRGNFPPRFSGLQFPNYSSELNVNALELDDSALYLCASSLVGGPGSYTFGSGTRLTVV.

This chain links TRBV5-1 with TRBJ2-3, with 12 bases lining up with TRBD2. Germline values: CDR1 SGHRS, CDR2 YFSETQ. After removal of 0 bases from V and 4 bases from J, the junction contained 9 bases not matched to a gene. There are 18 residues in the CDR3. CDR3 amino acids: CASSLGGWTSGTPDTQYF. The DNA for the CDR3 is TGCGCCAGCAGCTTGGGGGGGTGGACTAGCGGGACACCAGATACGCAGTATTTT.